A selection of T cell receptor beta chains follows, all from one sample in a study of blood T cell repertoires in COVID-19. Using immunoSEQ multiplex PCR, the repertoire was profiled, and TCRdb retains in-frame clones only, with some absent. The sample contains under 250,000 clones, 80% of which appear only once. Sequenced input: peripheral blood. The receptors come from a human donor in a cohort sampled during active COVID-19. Each CDR3 is given with its conserved first and last residue. The D gene is left open where the match is weak.

j_call: TRBJ2-4; d_call: NA; v_call: TRBV6-1; cdr3_nt: TGTGCCAGCAGTTCTCGGACATCTGGCATTCAGTACTTC; cdr3_aa: CASSSRTSGIQYF
j_call: TRBJ2-3; d_call: TRBD2; v_call: TRBV12-5; cdr3_nt: TGTGCTAGTGGTTTAACACGGACTAGCGGGGATACGCAGTATTTT; cdr3_aa: CASGLTRTSGDTQYF
j_call: TRBJ2-2; d_call: TRBD1; v_call: TRBV6-5; cdr3_nt: TGTGCCAGCAGTTCACTCACAGGGGGAGCCACCGGGGAGCTGTTTTTT; cdr3_aa: CASSSLTGGATGELFF
j_call: TRBJ1-1; d_call: NA; v_call: TRBV3-1/TRBV3-2; cdr3_nt: TGTGCCAGCAGCCAAGAGCTCACCAGGTTGAACACTGAAGCTTTCTTT; cdr3_aa: CASSQELTRLNTEAFF
j_call: TRBJ2-3; d_call: NA; v_call: TRBV7-9; cdr3_nt: TGTGCCAGCAGCTTACAGAGCACAGATACGCAGTATTTT; cdr3_aa: CASSLQSTDTQYF
j_call: TRBJ1-5; d_call: NA; v_call: TRBV15; cdr3_nt: TGTGCCACCAGCAGAGATTTGGGCAGTTGGCAGCCCCAGCATTTT; cdr3_aa: CATSRDLGSWQPQHF
j_call: TRBJ1-5; d_call: TRBD1; v_call: TRBV5-1; cdr3_nt: TGCGCCAGCAGCTTGTTGGCAGGGGGGAATCAGCCCCAGCATTTT; cdr3_aa: CASSLLAGGNQPQHF
j_call: TRBJ2-7; d_call: TRBD2; v_call: TRBV19; cdr3_nt: TGTGCCAGTAGTATAGTCCGCGGGGGCTCCTACGAGCAGTACTTC; cdr3_aa: CASSIVRGGSYEQYF
j_call: TRBJ2-5; d_call: TRBD1; v_call: TRBV7-9; cdr3_nt: TGTGCCAGCAGCTCGAGGGACAGGGGGACGCAAGAGACCCAGTACTTC; cdr3_aa: CASSSRDRGTQETQYF
j_call: TRBJ2-6; d_call: NA; v_call: TRBV2; cdr3_nt: TGTGCCAGCAGTGATCTTGAGGCTGGGGCCAACGTCCTGACTTTC; cdr3_aa: CASSDLEAGANVLTF
j_call: TRBJ2-7; d_call: NA; v_call: TRBV6-5; cdr3_nt: TGTGCCAGCAGTTACAGGGGTTCCTCCTACGAGCAGTACTTC; cdr3_aa: CASSYRGSSYEQYF
j_call: TRBJ2-2; d_call: TRBD2; v_call: TRBV13; cdr3_nt: TGTGCCAGCAGCCCCTCCACTAGCGGGAGAGTCGGGGAGCTGTTTTTT; cdr3_aa: CASSPSTSGRVGELFF
j_call: TRBJ2-2; d_call: NA; v_call: TRBV4-1; cdr3_nt: TGCGCCAGCAGCCTCCTAGCCCCCGGGAGCACCGGGGAGCTGTTTTTT; cdr3_aa: CASSLLAPGSTGELFF
j_call: TRBJ2-2; d_call: NA; v_call: TRBV7-8; cdr3_nt: TGTGCCAGCGGCCCGGGGGAGGCCCTGAACACCGGGGAGCTGTTTTTT; cdr3_aa: CASGPGEALNTGELFF